A single count supports the clone carrying this T cell receptor (beta chain). The CDR3 consists of 13 residues. Germline values: CDR1 KGHSH, CDR2 LQKENI. Trimming pared 3 bases from V and 9 bases from J, leaving 12 bases between. This sample was included in a study of blood T cell repertoires in COVID-19. The table came from immunoSEQ multiplex PCR; TCRdb's copy has only in-frame clones and leaves some out. The sample lists around 250,000 clones, approximately 83% occurring once. The TCR originated in a man between 25 and 39 years old who had recovered from COVID-19. This chain links TRBV18 with TRBJ2-1, with a possible D match to TRBD1 (6 bases). Sequenced input: peripheral blood. The CDR3 loop reads CASSPATGFEQFF. As DNA, the CDR3 is TGTGCCAGCTCACCCGCAACAGGGTTTGAGCAGTTCTTC.